The text below deals with one T cell receptor beta chain. Its antigen is not known. This entry is derived from a study of Ad26.COV2.S vaccination and SARS-CoV-2 variants. Some clones are missing from TCRdb's copy, which holds only in-frame ones; the method was immunoSEQ multiplex PCR. The table has approximately 340,000 clones, 92% seen once. Study conclusions and caveats: While placebo recipients had lower spike-specific TCR breadth, vaccine recipients had more.

Deletions cut 0 bases from V and 3 bases from J, with 7 bases between. Looked up from germline, CDR1 is SGHAT and CDR2 is FQNNGV. CDR3 length: 14 residues. The specimen was peripheral blood, collected after recovery from COVID-19. This clonotype was obtained from a human donor who had recovered from COVID-19. The J gene is TRBJ2-3, the V gene TRBV11-2; possibly TRBD1 for D (5 bases). The CDR3 coding sequence is TGTGCCAGCAGCTTAGAAAAGGGGACAGATACGCAGTATTTT. As protein: CASSLEKGTDTQYF.